This T cell receptor (beta chain) appears in the sequencing data of a study of immune evolution from preneoplasia to lung adenocarcinoma. Whole-study context: HLA loss of heterozygosity: about 7% AIS, about 15% MIA, about 35% ADC, none AAH.

Study findings and constraints: Later-stage lesions appeared to have more T cells, more diversity, less clonality. Normal lung had the highest top T cell clone frequencies.

This clone was recorded only once. The antigen is not known. TCRdb keeps only in-frame clones here, not all; method: immunoSEQ multiplex PCR. This table holds about 7,500 clones, about four fifths found once. CDR1 and CDR2 (germline): LNHDA, SQIVND (reference sequence). Trimming removed 3 bases at V and 2 bases at J, with 12 bases between. The CDR3 is made up of 15 amino acids. Sequences were obtained from FFPE invasive lung adenocarcinoma tissue. This TCR came from a person between 35 and 49 years old with lung adenocarcinoma. This chain uses TRBV19 with TRBJ2-3; TRBD2 is a possible D gene (5 bases). The CDR3 region has the DNA TGTGCCAGTAGTATGGTTGGAGGATTCACAGATACGCAGTATTTT. Its translation: CASSMVGGFTDTQYF.